The 16 T cell receptor beta chains listed next were all sequenced from one sample in a study of T-cell memory formation after mild COVID-19. TCRdb independently ran MiXCR on the 5' RACE reads; one entry per CDR3 protein. In the table there are just over 200,000 distinct CDR3 sequences, more than 8% of which are singletons. The sample was PBMCs or a T cell subset sorted from them (not recorded which). The receptors come from a man younger than 35 who had mild COVID-19 (a few samples of this study predate the infection). Cell type and time point are not known.

This clonotype was seen many times. The chain employs TRBV27 and TRBJ2-7; D possibly matches TRBD1 or TRBD2 (5 bases each). Germline CDR1 MNHEY, CDR2 SMNVEV (reference sequence). The CDR3 runs to 14 residues. V was shortened by 3 bases and J by 3 bases, with 12 bases between the two germline ends. The CDR3 is CASSFGGRLYEQYF. The CDR3 DNA follows: TGTGCCAGCAGTTTTGGGGGACGGCTCTACGAGCAGTACTTC.

There are many counts of this clonotype. The chain combines TRBV6-5 with TRBJ2-7; 8 positions match TRBD1. CDR3 size: 15 residues. Germline V gene sequence: CDR1 MNHEY, CDR2 SVGAGI. Losses at the gene ends were 6 bases for V and 1 base for J; bases not matched to a gene: 8. This CDR3 reads CASRPRDRTSYEQYV. The CDR3, as DNA: TGTGCCAGCAGGCCCCGGGACAGGACGTCCTACGAGCAGTACGTC.

The J gene is TRBJ2-7, the V gene TRBV2; TRBD1 is a possible D gene (6 bases). The germline gives CDR1 SNHLY, CDR2 FYNNEI. There are 13 residues in the CDR3. The V end was cut by 8 bases, the J end by 3 bases, with 14 bases between. CDR3 loop: CASGITTGYEQYF. CDR3 DNA sequence: TGTGCCAGCGGGATTACGACAGGCTACGAGCAGTACTTC. The entire variable domain, with the rest obtained from reference TRBV2 and TRBJ2-7, is as follows: EPEVTQTPSHQVTQMGQEVILRCVPISNHLYFYWYRQILGQKVEFLVSFYNNEISEKSEIFDDQFSVERPDGSNFTLKIRSTKLEDSAMYFCASGITTGYEQYFGPGTRLTVT.

This clonotype was found many times. The chain's CDR3 is CSVERPPLYEQYF. CDR3 in DNA: TGCAGCGTTGAAAGACCCCCGCTCTACGAGCAGTACTTC. The V call is TRBV29-1, the J call TRBJ2-7; no firm D call. The CDR3 length is 13 residues. Trimming left V 2 bases short and J 3 bases short, with 11 bases between. Germline CDR1 is SQVTM and CDR2 is ANQGSEA.

Only a few counts were recorded for this clonotype. V is TRBV20-1 and J is TRBJ2-4; perhaps TRBD2 as D (6 bases). The CDR3 has 14 residues. V lost 3 bases, J lost 0 bases, and 9 bases lay in between. Germline V gives CDR1 DFQATT, CDR2 SNEGSKA (reference sequence). CDR3 sequence: CSASMGGAKNIQYF. The CDR3 DNA reads as TGCAGTGCTAGTATGGGGGGAGCCAAAAACATTCAGTACTTC.

This clonotype turned up a few times. CDR3 protein: CASSPGGLLIDTQYF. The CDR3 region has the DNA TGTGCCAGCAGTCCGGGGGGACTACTCATCGATACGCAGTATTTT. The chain combines TRBV12-3 or TRBV12-4 with TRBJ2-3; 7 positions match TRBD2. This CDR3 has 15 amino acids. V lost 5 bases and J lost 6; bases outside the gene matches: 11.

This clonotype turned up a few times. This chain joins TRBV20-1 and TRBJ1-3, with D perhaps matching TRBD1 (6 bases). V was clipped by 4 bases and J by 4 bases, with 17 bases between them. Germline CDR1 and CDR2: DFQATT and SNEGSKA (reference sequence). The CDR3 covers 15 residues. In DNA form, the CDR3 reads TGCAGTGCTAAAGGGGCAGGGGCGGCCGGAAACACCATATATTTT. It is translated as CSAKGAGAAGNTIYF.

V and J are TRBV6-5 and TRBJ2-7; 8 nucleotides line up with TRBD1. Germline V gives CDR1 MNHEY, CDR2 SVGAGI. The length of the CDR3 is 14 residues. Germline trimming cut 9 bases from V and 0 bases from J; bases unmatched to any gene: 7. CDR3 nucleotide sequence: TGTGCCAGTGGGACAGGCACAAGCTCCTACGAGCAGTACTTC. Translating it yields CASGTGTSSYEQYF.

The chain recombines TRBV3-1 with TRBJ2-3, with 8 positions matching TRBD2. Looked up from germline, CDR1 is LGHDT and CDR2 is YNNKEL (reference sequence). V lost 5 bases, J lost 0 bases, and 4 bases stayed unmatched. CDR3 length equals 15 residues. CDR3 sequence: CASSLAGPSTDTQYF. CDR3 coding DNA: TGTGCCAGCAGCTTAGCGGGGCCGAGCACAGATACGCAGTATTTT.

CDR3 in DNA: TGTGCCAGCAGCCCCGTTAGGCTAGCCGCATACAATGAGCAGTTCTTC. This encodes CASSPVRLAAYNEQFF. The chain couples TRBV28 to TRBJ2-1, with D possibly TRBD2 on 5 matching bases. The germline gives CDR1 MDHEN, CDR2 SYDVKM. The germline V and J ends were trimmed by 6 bases and 4 bases, with 19 bases remaining between them. The length of the CDR3 is 16 residues.

This chain links TRBV6-2 or TRBV6-3 with TRBJ1-1, with unresolved D. Per the germline V gene, CDR1 is MNHEY and CDR2 is SVGEGT. CDR3 size: 15 residues. Trimming left V 6 bases short and J 3 bases short, with 17 bases between. The CDR3 reads CASSSLSQGDTEAFF. The CDR3 DNA follows: TGTGCCAGCAGCTCCCTCAGTCAAGGAGACACTGAAGCTTTCTTT.

This clonotype was observed many times. This chain uses TRBV7-2 with TRBJ2-1; D may be TRBD1 (5 bases). The CDR3 is 13 residues long. Trimming shortened V by 1 base and J by 7 bases, and 8 bases separated the two germline ends. CDR1 and CDR2 from the germline V gene are SGHTA and FQGNSA. Written as DNA, the CDR3 is TGTGCCAGCAGCTTAGGGGGCTGGAATGAGCAGTTCTTC. Residues: CASSLGGWNEQFF.

This clonotype was seen a few times. This sequence joins TRBV5-1 and TRBJ1-2, with D maybe TRBD1 (5 bases). The germline gives CDR1 SGHRS, CDR2 YFSETQ. This CDR3 contains 14 residues. Trimming took off 4 bases at V and 6 bases at J, with 16 bases between the two ends. The CDR3 is CASSPQTWGDGYTF. As DNA, the CDR3 is TGCGCCAGCAGCCCTCAGACATGGGGCGATGGCTACACCTTC.

V and J are TRBV9 and TRBJ2-2; 8 nucleotides match TRBD1. Per the germline V gene, CDR1 is SGDLS and CDR2 is YYNGEE. The length of the CDR3 is 14 residues. V was pared by 4 bases and J by 5 bases, with 4 bases of the junction left unmatched. DNA of the CDR3: TGTGCCAGCAGCCCGCGGACAGGGACCGGGGAGCTGTTTTTT. This sequence encodes CASSPRTGTGELFF.

The chain employs TRBV7-2 and TRBJ2-1; 9 bases are a match to TRBD2. This CDR3 comprises 14 residues. Germline V gene sequence: CDR1 SGHTA, CDR2 FQGNSA. After removal of 4 bases from V and 8 bases from J, the junction contained 6 bases not matched to a gene. The CDR3 is CASSSSGGLYEQFF. CDR3 in DNA: TGTGCCAGCAGCTCGAGCGGGGGGTTGTATGAGCAGTTCTTC.

This clonotype has more than one count but fewer than ten. The rearrangement joins TRBV5-5 to TRBJ1-6, with 8 nucleotides matching TRBD1. With 4 bases clipped from V and 9 bases from J, the junction kept 9 bases outside the gene matches. Germline V gives CDR1 SGHKS, CDR2 YYEKEE (reference sequence). The CDR3 is 15 residues long. CDR3 region: CASSRTDREVSPLHF. In DNA, the CDR3 is TGTGCCAGCAGCCGGACGGACAGGGAGGTTTCACCCCTCCACTTT.